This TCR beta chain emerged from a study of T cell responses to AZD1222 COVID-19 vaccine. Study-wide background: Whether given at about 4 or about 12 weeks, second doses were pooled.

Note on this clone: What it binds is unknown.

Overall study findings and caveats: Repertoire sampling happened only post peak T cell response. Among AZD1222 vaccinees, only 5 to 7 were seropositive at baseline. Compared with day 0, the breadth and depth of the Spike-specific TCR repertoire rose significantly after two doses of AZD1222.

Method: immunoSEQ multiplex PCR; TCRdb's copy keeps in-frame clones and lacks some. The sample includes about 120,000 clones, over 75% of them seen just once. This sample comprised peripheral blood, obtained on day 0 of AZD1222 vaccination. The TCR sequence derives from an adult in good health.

CDR3 residues: CASSETNQPQHF. The CDR3 nucleotides are TGTGCCAGCAGTGAAACCAATCAGCCCCAGCATTTT. The chain has TRBV6-1 and TRBJ1-5; the D is unclear. The germline V gene encodes CDR1 MNHNS and CDR2 SASEGT. The V end lost 2 bases, the J end lost 3 bases, and 2 bases lay between the germline ends. The CDR3 spans 12 residues.